One sample yielded the 28 T cell receptor beta chains listed below, sequenced in a study of blood T cell repertoires in COVID-19. TCRdb's copy holds only in-frame clones and misses some; the assay was immunoSEQ multiplex PCR. The sample lists tens of thousands of clones, approximately 90% occurring once. The sample was peripheral blood. Source of these receptors: a human donor in a cohort sampled during active COVID-19.

The chain joins TRBV20-1 to TRBJ1-1; D remains unclear. This CDR3 has 11 residues. V lost 3 bases and J lost 5, with 7 bases in between. Germline V CDR1 and CDR2: DFQATT, SNEGSKA (reference sequence). The CDR3 nucleotides are TGCAGTGCTAGCGGAGGAACTGAAGCTTTCTTT. Protein sequence: CSASGGTEAFF.

The chain recombines TRBV10-2 with TRBJ2-3; TRBD2 is a possible D gene (5 bases). Trimming stripped 0 bases from V and 0 bases from J, with 16 bases between. Germline CDR1 and CDR2: WSHSY and SAAADI. This CDR3 contains 18 residues. Here the CDR3 reads CASSESGVSLTSTDTQYF. The CDR3 DNA is TGCGCCAGCAGTGAGTCCGGGGTGAGCCTGACTAGCACAGATACGCAGTATTTT.

This clone was found a few times. The chain has TRBV6-5 and TRBJ2-2; no reliable D call. The CDR3 length is 12 residues. In germline, CDR1 is MNHEY, CDR2 SVGAGI. Trimming left V 9 bases short and J 0 bases short, with 5 bases between. The CDR3 DNA is TGTGCCAGTTGGCCGAACACCGGGGAGCTGTTTTTT. This encodes CASWPNTGELFF.

The rearrangement uses TRBV4-1 and TRBJ2-1; the D gene is possibly TRBD2 (5 bases). The CDR3 sequence is 17 residues long. CDR1 MGHRA and CDR2 YSYEKL come from the germline V gene. Trimming shortened V by 3 bases and J by 4 bases, and 19 bases separated the two germline ends. For the CDR3, the DNA is TGCGCCAGCAGCCAGGGCCGGGGAAGGGTCAGTTACAATGAGCAGTTCTTC. It yields the protein CASSQGRGRVSYNEQFF.

The chain has TRBV4-1 and TRBJ1-2, with TRBD1 as a possible D gene (5 bases). V was pared by 0 bases and J by 3 bases, with 5 bases between. Germline assignment: CDR1 MGHRA and CDR2 YSYEKL. The length of the CDR3 is 13 residues. The CDR3 here is CASSQDRDYGYTF. The CDR3 nucleotides are TGCGCCAGCAGCCAAGACAGGGACTATGGCTACACCTTC.

The chain is built from TRBV10-3 and TRBJ1-1; D remains ambiguous. Germline V gene lookup returns CDR1 ENHRY and CDR2 SYGVKD. V was shortened by 1 base and J by 1 base, with 4 bases between the two germline ends. The CDR3 is 13 residues long. The CDR3 coding sequence is TGTGCCATCAGTGAGTTCAAGAACACTGAAGCTTTCTTT. This translates into CAISEFKNTEAFF.

This sequence joins TRBV18 and TRBJ1-4; D is uncertain. V gave up 2 bases and J gave up 4 bases, with 14 bases separating them. Germline lookup yields CDR1 KGHSH and CDR2 LQKENI. The CDR3 has 16 amino acids. The CDR3 here is CASSPSLQRLNEKLFF. Here the CDR3 DNA reads TGTGCCAGCTCACCATCGTTGCAGCGACTTAATGAAAAACTGTTTTTT.

The chain uses TRBV5-4 and TRBJ2-5; TRBD2 matches at 12 bases. This CDR3 is 15 amino acids long. CDR1 and CDR2 (germline): SGHNT, YYREEE (reference sequence). The V gene end was trimmed by 3 bases and the J gene end by 5 bases; junction bases not matched to a gene: 5. CDR3 sequence: CASSSSSGRAETQYF. CDR3 in DNA: TGTGCCAGCAGCTCCTCTAGCGGGAGGGCCGAGACCCAGTACTTC.

This clone has just a few counts. This chain uses TRBV7-7 with TRBJ2-5; TRBD2 matches at 9 bases. This CDR3 is built from 15 residues. Germline lookup yields CDR1 SSHAT and CDR2 FNYEAQ (reference sequence). V trimming: 5 bases; J trimming: 10 bases; junction bases outside the gene matches: 14. The CDR3 nucleotides read TGTGCCAGCAGCCCTATAGCGGGAGTGCCGCAGAGCCAGTACTTC. Translating it yields CASSPIAGVPQSQYF. The full variable domain, completed using reference TRBV7-7 and TRBJ2-5, is GAGVSQSPRYKVTKRGQDVTLRCDPISSHATLYWYQQALGQGPEFLTYFNYEAQPDKSGLPSDRFSAERPEGSISTLTIQRTEQRDSAMYRCASSPIAGVPQSQYFGPGTRLLVL.

The chain uses TRBV10-3 and TRBJ2-5; 7 bases fit TRBD2. The CDR3 length is 16 residues. The V gene's germline CDR1 is ENHRY and CDR2 SYGVKD. With V trimmed by 3 bases and J by 0 bases, 7 bases remained unmatched. The CDR3 sequence: CAISERLAANQETQYF. In DNA form, the CDR3 reads TGTGCCATCAGTGAAAGGCTAGCGGCTAACCAAGAGACCCAGTACTTC.

The rearrangement links TRBV5-5 to TRBJ1-6; D might be TRBD1 (6 bases). V lost 4 bases and J 0 bases, leaving 11 bases between the germline ends. The CDR3 contains 16 residues. Germline CDR1 and CDR2: SGHKS and YYEKEE (reference sequence). CDR3: CASSPTDSSYNSPLHF. CDR3 in DNA: TGTGCCAGCAGCCCCACGGACAGCTCCTATAATTCACCCCTCCACTTT.

The rearrangement uses TRBV5-5 and TRBJ2-7, with 7 bases lining up with TRBD1. The V and J ends lost 4 bases and 4 bases, in that order; junction bases with no gene match: 11. The CDR3 has 15 residues. The germline gives CDR1 SGHKS, CDR2 YYEKEE (reference sequence). The CDR3 nucleotides read TGTGCCAGCAGCCGCCTCGATACAGGGGATTACGAGCAGTACTTC. It yields the protein CASSRLDTGDYEQYF.

This chain joins TRBV7-2 and TRBJ2-3, with a possible D match to TRBD1 (5 bases). V lost 4 bases, J lost 4 bases, and 9 bases lay in between. The CDR3 has 13 residues. Germline V gives CDR1 SGHTA, CDR2 FQGNSA. This chain's CDR3 is CASSYQTADTQYF. In DNA, the CDR3 is TGTGCCAGCAGCTACCAGACAGCAGATACGCAGTATTTT.

The chain uses TRBV6-6 and TRBJ1-3; 7 bases line up with TRBD1. The V gene's germline CDR1 is MNHNY and CDR2 SVGAGI (reference sequence). The trim removed 6 bases at V and 2 bases at J, leaving 7 bases unmatched. This CDR3 has 15 amino acids. Here the CDR3 reads CASSRDSGPGNTIYF. DNA for the CDR3: TGTGCCAGCAGCCGGGACAGCGGACCTGGAAACACCATATATTTT.

This clone was recorded a few times. V usage is TRBV18 and J usage is TRBJ2-5; a weak D match, TRBD2 (7 bases). CDR3 length equals 17 residues. Germline CDR1 is KGHSH and CDR2 is LQKENI. V was shortened by 1 base and J by 0 bases, with 15 bases between the two germline ends. Here the CDR3 DNA reads TGTGCCAGCTCACCACGTGGGCGGGGGCCGTACCAAGAGACCCAGTACTTC. Its translation: CASSPRGRGPYQETQYF.

The chain has TRBV18 and TRBJ1-1, with D unresolved. V was shortened by 6 bases and J by 3 bases, with 14 bases between the two germline ends. This CDR3 spans 14 amino acids. Germline loops: CDR1 KGHSH, CDR2 LQKENI. In nucleotides, the CDR3 is TGTGCCAGCTCGTTATGGAGGGAGGACACTGAAGCTTTCTTT. Translated: CASSLWREDTEAFF.

The V and J genes are TRBV6-2 or TRBV6-3 and TRBJ2-7, with 9 bases that match TRBD2. V lost 4 bases and J lost 2; bases outside the gene matches: 9. Germline V CDR1 and CDR2: MNHEY, SVGEGT. The CDR3 sequence is 16 residues long. CDR3 amino acids: CASSFPLEREAYEQYF. CDR3 nucleotide sequence: TGTGCCAGCAGTTTTCCCCTCGAGCGGGAGGCCTACGAGCAGTACTTC.

The rearrangement uses TRBV2 and TRBJ2-4, with D unresolved. Germline V gives CDR1 SNHLY, CDR2 FYNNEI. The V gene lost 7 bases and the J gene lost 0 bases, with 13 bases spanning the gap. The CDR3 is made up of 15 amino acids. CDR3 region: CASNYGQLAKNIQYF. CDR3 sequence (DNA): TGTGCCAGCAATTACGGTCAACTAGCCAAAAACATTCAGTACTTC.

V and J are TRBV5-4 and TRBJ1-6; D gene unclear. Trimming removed 4 bases from V and 6 bases from J, with 11 bases in between. The length of the CDR3 is 14 residues. The germline V gene encodes CDR1 SGHNT and CDR2 YYREEE (reference sequence). The CDR3 nucleotides read TGTGCCAGCAGCATTAGGCGGGGTAATTCACCCCTCCACTTT. Its translation is CASSIRRGNSPLHF.

This chain connects TRBV19 to TRBJ2-2; maybe TRBD2 (5 bases). The CDR3 consists of 16 residues. V lost 1 base to trimming and J lost 4 bases, with 13 bases between them. Germline loops: CDR1 LNHDA, CDR2 SQIVND (reference sequence). CDR3 loop: CASSIVGGRGTGELFF. In nucleotides, the CDR3 is TGTGCCAGTAGTATAGTTGGAGGAAGAGGCACCGGGGAGCTGTTTTTT.

There are a few counts of this clone. The chain uses TRBV19 and TRBJ1-6; 10 bases are shared with TRBD1. This CDR3 contains 15 residues. Looked up from germline, CDR1 is LNHDA and CDR2 is SQIVND (reference sequence). V dropped 5 bases and J dropped 9; count of bases not matched to a gene: 7. The CDR3 nucleotides are TGTGCCAGTAGTCCTCCGACAGGGGGCCGTTCACCCCTCCACTTT. It translates to CASSPPTGGRSPLHF.

The genes are TRBV3-1 (or the pseudogene TRBV3-2) and TRBJ2-1; D perhaps matches TRBD2 (5 bases). This CDR3 is 15 amino acids long. The V gene's germline CDR1 is LGHDT and CDR2 YNNKEL (reference sequence). With 2 bases removed from V and 3 bases from J, the gap between germline ends came to 11 bases. CDR3 sequence reads: CASSQRAEFYNEQFF. CDR3 coding DNA: TGTGCCAGCAGCCAAAGAGCGGAGTTCTACAATGAGCAGTTCTTC.

This chain links TRBV4-2 with TRBJ1-6, with 9 positions matching TRBD1. This CDR3 region has 15 residues. CDR1 and CDR2 from the germline V gene are LGHNA and YNFKEQ. Trimming cost V 4 bases and J 4 bases; bases outside gene matches: 2. The CDR3 region has the DNA TGTGCCAGCAGCCCGGGGACAGGGTATAATTCACCCCTCCACTTT. Encoded protein: CASSPGTGYNSPLHF.

In DNA, the CDR3 is TGTGCCAGCCGCCCCGGGACAGCCTACGAGCAGTACTTC. Translation: CASRPGTAYEQYF. The rearrangement joins TRBV2 to TRBJ2-7; TRBD1 matches 7 bases. Germline CDR1 SNHLY, CDR2 FYNNEI. V lost 8 bases to trimming and J lost 2 bases; unmatched junction nucleotides: 6. This CDR3 spans 13 amino acids. The whole variable domain, filled in from reference TRBV2 and TRBJ2-7, reads EPEVTQTPSHQVTQMGQEVILRCVPISNHLYFYWYRQILGQKVEFLVSFYNNEISEKSEIFDDQFSVERPDGSNFTLKIRSTKLEDSAMYFCASRPGTAYEQYFGPGTRLTVT.

This chain links TRBV27 with TRBJ2-1; 7 bases line up with TRBD2. The germline V gene has CDR1 MNHEY and CDR2 SMNVEV (reference sequence). This CDR3 is 12 amino acids long. V was clipped by 7 bases and J by 12 bases; unmatched bases: 9. For the CDR3, the DNA is TGTGCCAGCATGAGCGTGGGGAGGGCGCAGTTCTTC. It codes for CASMSVGRAQFF.

The chain recombines TRBV27 with TRBJ2-1; D perhaps matches TRBD2 (7 bases). Between the trimmed V and J ends, which lost 6 bases and 5 bases, there was a span of 17 bases. CDR3 length equals 15 residues. CDR1 MNHEY and CDR2 SMNVEV come from the germline V gene (reference sequence). The CDR3 DNA sequence: TGTGCCAGCAGCTCGGGGGGCCGCCGCCACAATGAGCAGTTCTTC. Its protein product is CASSSGGRRHNEQFF.

V gene TRBV20-1 combines with J gene TRBJ2-7, with D unclear. V shed 6 bases and J shed 6 bases, with 9 bases lying between them. Germline loops: CDR1 DFQATT, CDR2 SNEGSKA (reference sequence). This CDR3 spans 10 amino acids. CDR3 loop: CSASSREQYF. As DNA, the CDR3 is TGCAGTGCCAGTTCCCGCGAGCAGTACTTC.

The chain carries TRBV6-6 and TRBJ2-2; 9 bases line up with TRBD1. Germline trimming cut 7 bases from V and 7 bases from J; bases unmatched to any gene: 10. The CDR3 spans 15 residues. The germline CDR1 and CDR2 sequences are MNHNY and SVGAGI (reference sequence). CDR3 in DNA: TGTGCCAGCACCCAACGACAGGGGGGGGGCGGGGAGCTGTTTTTT. This encodes CASTQRQGGGGELFF.